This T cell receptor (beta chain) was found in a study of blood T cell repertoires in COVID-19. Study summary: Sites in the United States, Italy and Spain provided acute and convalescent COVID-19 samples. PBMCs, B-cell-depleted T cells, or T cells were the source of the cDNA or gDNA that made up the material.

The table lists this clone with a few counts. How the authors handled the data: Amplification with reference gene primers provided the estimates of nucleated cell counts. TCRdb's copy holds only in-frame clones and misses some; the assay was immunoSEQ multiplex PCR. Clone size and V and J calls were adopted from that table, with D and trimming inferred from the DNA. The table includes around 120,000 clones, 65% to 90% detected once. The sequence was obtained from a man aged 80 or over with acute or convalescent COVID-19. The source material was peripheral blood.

For the CDR3, the DNA is TGTGCCAGCTCACGGGCCGAAAATCAGCCCCAGCATTTT. This translates into CASSRAENQPQHF. The V call is TRBV18, the J call TRBJ1-5, with D hard to call. The germline CDR1 and CDR2 sequences are KGHSH and LQKENI. This CDR3 is 13 amino acids long. V was trimmed by 4 bases and J by 4 bases, leaving 8 bases between them.